These 25 T cell receptor beta chains were all obtained from the same sample, sequenced in a study of T cells in localized non-small cell lung cancer. TCRdb's copy holds only in-frame clones and misses some; the assay was immunoSEQ multiplex PCR. The repertoire holds about 30,000 clones, with 85% to 90% as singletons. Specimen: peripheral blood, collected before any cancer treatment. These receptors originate from a female donor of 60 years or more with stage I lung adenocarcinoma.

The gene calls are TRBV28 and TRBJ2-7, with D perhaps matching TRBD2 (6 bases). This CDR3 spans 15 amino acids. Looked up from germline, CDR1 is MDHEN and CDR2 is SYDVKM. V dropped 2 bases and J dropped 1 base, with 12 bases sitting between them. This chain's CDR3 is CASSLGGDFSYEQYF. DNA of the CDR3: TGTGCCAGCAGTTTAGGAGGGGATTTTTCCTACGAGCAGTACTTC. Supplemented by reference TRBV28 and TRBJ2-7, the full variable domain reads DVKVTQSSRYLVKRTGEKVFLECVQDMDHENMFWYRQDPGLGLRLIYFSYDVKMKEKGDIPEGYSVSREKKERFSLILESASTNQTSMYLCASSLGGDFSYEQYFGPGTRLTVT.

A few counts support this clone. The gene calls are TRBV7-9 and TRBJ1-2; weak D call: TRBD1 (5 bases). V was pared by 5 bases and J by 2 bases, with 15 bases between. This CDR3 has 15 amino acids. Looked up from germline, CDR1 is SEHNR and CDR2 is FQNEAQ (reference sequence). This chain's CDR3 is CASSPLGPGNYGYTF. CDR3 nucleotide sequence: TGTGCCAGCAGCCCCCTCGGCCCAGGGAACTATGGCTACACCTTC.

The chain has TRBV7-9 and TRBJ2-7; TRBD2 aligns across 9 bases. Germline V gives CDR1 SEHNR, CDR2 FQNEAQ (reference sequence). This CDR3 is 16 amino acids long. V was clipped by 3 bases and J by 6 bases; unmatched bases: 12. The CDR3 DNA reads as TGTGCCAGCAGCTTGTGGGGTAGCGGGAGACCCCTCGAGCAGTACTTC. The encoded protein is CASSLWGSGRPLEQYF. Variable domain in full (rest from reference TRBV7-9 and TRBJ2-7): DTGVSQNPRHKITKRGQNVTFRCDPISEHNRLYWYRQTLGQGPEFLTYFQNEAQLEKSRLLSDRFSAERPKGSFSTLEIQRTEQGDSAMYLCASSLWGSGRPLEQYFGPGTRLTVT.

This sequence joins TRBV14 and TRBJ2-1; D may be TRBD2 (6 bases). Per germline, CDR1 SGHDN and CDR2 FVKESK. V was shortened by 4 bases and J by 2 bases, with 18 bases between the two germline ends. This CDR3 comprises 17 residues. CDR3 nucleotides: TGTGCCAGCAGCCTAGGCCTGGGGCGGGACGCCTACAATGAGCAGTTCTTC. It yields the protein CASSLGLGRDAYNEQFF. The full variable domain, in which reference TRBV14 and TRBJ2-1 provide the parts outside the CDR3, is EAGVTQFPSHSVIEKGQTVTLRCDPISGHDNLYWYRRVMGKEIKFLLHFVKESKQDESGMPNNRFLAERTGGTYSTLKVQPAELEDSGVYFCASSLGLGRDAYNEQFFGPGTRLTVL.

This sequence joins TRBV5-4 and TRBJ2-4; TRBD1 matches at 9 bases. The CDR3 runs to 17 residues. V lost 4 bases to trimming and J lost 2 bases; unmatched junction nucleotides: 10. Looked up from germline, CDR1 is SGHNT and CDR2 is YYREEE (reference sequence). The CDR3 loop is CASSRQGQGVTKNIQYF. For the CDR3, the DNA is TGTGCCAGCAGCCGACAGGGACAGGGTGTAACCAAAAACATTCAGTACTTC.

The genes are TRBV19 and TRBJ2-7, with 10 bases matching TRBD1. The CDR3 sequence is 15 residues long. Trimming removed 3 bases from V and 7 bases from J; junction bases left unmatched: 9. Per the germline V gene, CDR1 is LNHDA and CDR2 is SQIVND (reference sequence). This CDR3 is CASSMLGQGSGEQYF. The CDR3 bases are TGTGCCAGTAGTATGTTGGGACAGGGGTCGGGAGAGCAGTACTTC. Full variable domain (remainder filled in from reference TRBV19 and TRBJ2-7): DGGITQSPKYLFRKEGQNVTLSCEQNLNHDAMYWYRQDPGQGLRLIYYSQIVNDFQKGDIAEGYSVSREKKESFPLTVTSAQKNPTAFYLCASSMLGQGSGEQYFGPGTRLTVT.

The rearrangement links TRBV10-3 to TRBJ1-1, with 8 bases identical to TRBD1. Germline V gives CDR1 ENHRY, CDR2 SYGVKD. CDR3 length equals 16 residues. V dropped 3 bases and J dropped 0; count of bases not matched to a gene: 6. The CDR3 DNA is TGTGCCATCAGTGAAATTAACAGGGGGTTGAACACTGAAGCTTTCTTT. Translated, it gives CAISEINRGLNTEAFF.

CDR3 sequence reads: CTAGSGSSYNEQFF. The CDR3 DNA follows: TGCACCGCCGGGTCCGGGAGCTCCTACAATGAGCAGTTCTTC. This chain joins TRBV29-1 and TRBJ2-1, with D maybe TRBD2 (6 bases). This CDR3 is built from 14 residues. Germline values: CDR1 SQVTM, CDR2 ANQGSEA.

V gene TRBV7-8 combines with J gene TRBJ2-7, with 13 bases aligning to TRBD2. J gave up 1 base and V 8 bases, and 2 bases lay outside the gene matches. The CDR3 totals 14 residues. The germline CDR1 and CDR2 sequences are SGHVS and FQNEAQ. The CDR3 region is CASSLAGGSYEQYF. CDR3 nucleotide sequence: TGTGCCAGCTCACTAGCGGGAGGGTCCTACGAGCAGTACTTC.

V gene TRBV10-1 combines with J gene TRBJ2-7, with 13 bases aligning to TRBD2. The CDR3 spans 15 residues. The V gene's germline CDR1 is WNHNN and CDR2 SYGVQD (reference sequence). V dropped 4 bases and J dropped 2; count of bases not matched to a gene: 2. The CDR3 DNA is TGCGCCAGCAGTGCCGGGACTAGCGGGACCTACGAGCAGTACTTC. The encoded protein is CASSAGTSGTYEQYF.

V gene TRBV4-2 combines with J gene TRBJ1-4; the match to TRBD1 covers 8 bases. The ends lost 3 bases at V and 6 bases at J; junction bases unmatched: 9. The germline V gene has CDR1 LGHNA and CDR2 YNFKEQ. The CDR3 consists of 16 residues. Written as DNA, the CDR3 is TGTGCCAGCAGCCATACCGACAGGGGCGCCGATGAAAAACTGTTTTTT. Translated, it gives CASSHTDRGADEKLFF.

The chain recombines TRBV13 with TRBJ2-3; 8 nucleotides match TRBD1. The CDR3 has 14 amino acids. The germline CDR1 and CDR2 sequences are PRHDT and FYEKMQ (reference sequence). The ends lost 5 bases at V and 0 bases at J; junction bases unmatched: 1. This chain's CDR3 is CASSGQGSTDTQYF. CDR3 in DNA: TGTGCCAGCAGCGGACAGGGTAGCACAGATACGCAGTATTTT.

CDR3 residues: CASSLALAGGPGEQYF. CDR3 DNA sequence: TGCGCCAGCAGCTTGGCCCTAGCGGGAGGGCCTGGAGAGCAGTACTTC. The V call is TRBV5-1, the J call TRBJ2-7; 12 positions agree with TRBD2. Per germline, CDR1 SGHRS and CDR2 YFSETQ. There are 16 residues in the CDR3. V gave up 0 bases and J gave up 7 bases; unmatched junction bases: 8.

The chain joins TRBV18 to TRBJ2-1; D could derive from TRBD1 or TRBD2 (5 bases each). Germline lookup yields CDR1 KGHSH and CDR2 LQKENI. V was pared by 1 base and J by 0 bases, with 7 bases between. CDR3 length: 15 residues. The CDR3 sequence: CASSPQGSSYNEQFF. DNA for the CDR3: TGTGCCAGCTCACCACAGGGGAGCTCCTACAATGAGCAGTTCTTC.

The chain is built from TRBV29-1 and TRBJ1-4; no clear D gene. The V end lost 4 bases, the J end lost 8 bases, and 11 bases lay between the germline ends. Germline lookup yields CDR1 SQVTM and CDR2 ANQGSEA. CDR3 length equals 12 residues. As DNA, the CDR3 is TGCAGCGTTGTTGGCCTTGGGGAAAAACTGTTTTTT. Protein sequence: CSVVGLGEKLFF.

This clone was seen once. The chain links TRBV28 to TRBJ1-2; D may be TRBD1 (6 bases). Germline loops: CDR1 MDHEN, CDR2 SYDVKM. The CDR3 is made up of 15 amino acids. Trimming removed 5 bases at V and 4 bases at J, with 17 bases between. CDR3: CASSPDWGPSYGYTF. The CDR3 nucleotides are TGTGCCAGCAGTCCCGATTGGGGGCCGTCCTATGGCTACACCTTC.

This chain connects TRBV12-5 to TRBJ2-5; TRBD1 matches 9 bases. Germline CDR1 reads LGHNT; CDR2 reads FRNRAP. This CDR3 spans 18 amino acids. Trimming cost V 10 bases and J 5 bases; bases outside gene matches: 23. Here the CDR3 reads CAKPMPALGTGIGETQYF. The CDR3 DNA is TGTGCTAAGCCCATGCCGGCCCTCGGGACAGGGATCGGGGAGACCCAGTACTTC.

The chain recombines TRBV29-1 with TRBJ2-7; 10 bases map to TRBD2. The germline V gene has CDR1 SQVTM and CDR2 ANQGSEA. The CDR3 runs 14 residues. The V and J ends lost 6 bases and 5 bases, in that order; junction bases with no gene match: 10. Here the CDR3 reads CSVLLLAGVNEQYF. In nucleotides, the CDR3 is TGCAGCGTCCTACTTCTAGCGGGAGTAAACGAGCAGTACTTC.

V gene TRBV29-1 combines with J gene TRBJ2-2, with D perhaps matching TRBD1 (5 bases). The CDR3 consists of 15 residues. The V end lost 4 bases, the J end lost 0 bases, and 12 bases lay between the germline ends. The germline CDR1 and CDR2 sequences are SQVTM and ANQGSEA. The CDR3 reads CSVGQDTANTGELFF. DNA of the CDR3: TGCAGCGTTGGGCAGGACACGGCGAACACCGGGGAGCTGTTTTTT.

This sequence joins TRBV13 and TRBJ2-1, with TRBD2 identical over 7 bases. V shed 6 bases and J 3 bases; nucleotides not matched to a gene: 2. Germline V gene data show CDR1 as PRHDT and CDR2 as FYEKMQ (reference sequence). The CDR3 sequence is 13 residues long. CDR3 sequence (DNA): TGTGCCAGCAGTCCGGGGGGCTACAATGAGCAGTTCTTC. This sequence encodes CASSPGGYNEQFF.

The genes are TRBV5-4 and TRBJ2-3; possibly TRBD2 for D (5 bases). The V gene's germline CDR1 is SGHNT and CDR2 YYREEE (reference sequence). Trimming removed 2 bases from V and 0 bases from J, with 13 bases in between. CDR3 length: 16 amino acids. The CDR3 sequence is CASSFSSGASTDTQYF. CDR3 DNA sequence: TGTGCCAGCAGCTTTTCCAGCGGAGCTAGCACAGATACGCAGTATTTT.

J is TRBJ2-1 and V is TRBV5-1, with D perhaps TRBD1 or TRBD2 (5 bases each). Germline CDR1 SGHRS, CDR2 YFSETQ. The CDR3 runs to 14 residues. The V end was cut by 4 bases, the J end by 5 bases, with 13 bases between. The CDR3 sequence: CASSAGTADNEQFF. Here the CDR3 DNA reads TGCGCCAGCAGCGCCGGGACCGCCGACAATGAGCAGTTCTTC.

This rearrangement joins TRBV29-1 to TRBJ1-2; D remains unclear. Germline V gene lookup returns CDR1 SQVTM and CDR2 ANQGSEA. The ends were cut back, 1 base at V and 8 bases at J, with 14 bases in the middle. There are 13 residues in the CDR3. Here the CDR3 DNA reads TGCAGCGTTGAAGCCCCACAGATTCCCGGCTACACCTTC. This encodes CSVEAPQIPGYTF.

This rearrangement joins TRBV5-1 to TRBJ2-3, with 15 bases lining up with TRBD2. CDR1 and CDR2 (germline): SGHRS, YFSETQ. The CDR3 has 17 amino acids. The trim removed 3 bases at V and 2 bases at J, leaving 4 bases unmatched. This CDR3 is CASSYGTSGRPTDTQYF. In nucleotides, the CDR3 is TGCGCCAGCAGCTATGGGACTAGCGGGAGGCCCACAGATACGCAGTATTTT.

The rearrangement links TRBV6-4 to TRBJ2-1; 9 nucleotides line up with TRBD1. This CDR3 region has 16 residues. The V gene end was trimmed by 3 bases and the J gene end by 8 bases; junction bases not matched to a gene: 11. Per the germline V gene, CDR1 is MRHNA and CDR2 is SNTAGT. CDR3 protein: CASSEQPGTGNYEQFF. CDR3 DNA: TGTGCCAGCAGTGAGCAACCCGGGACAGGGAACTATGAGCAGTTCTTC.